This T cell receptor (beta chain) was identified in a study of cytomegalovirus exposure and HLA in healthy donors. Findings and caveats of the study: Earlier analysis looked at TCR beta V segments, and most were productive about 90% or about 30% of the time. According to the study, 160 or so TCR beta chains were cytomegalovirus-associated.

With 60 Vbeta and 13 Jbeta primers, the PCR was carried out. Sequencing used immunoSEQ multiplex PCR; TCRdb keeps in-frame clones, though not all of them. Of over 90,000 clones in the sample, around 85% were seen once. Concerning this clone itself: Its antigen is not identified.

The V gene end was trimmed by 3 bases and the J gene end by 2 bases; junction bases not matched to a gene: 4. Looked up from germline, CDR1 is SGHKS and CDR2 is YYEKEE (reference sequence). The CDR3 runs 14 residues. The chain carries TRBV5-5 and TRBJ1-1, with TRBD1 matching 7 bases. The TCR was taken from a man in his forties in good health and CMV-seropositive. Sequencing was carried out using PBMCs. The CDR3 is CASSYPGGNTEAFF. CDR3 nucleotide sequence: TGTGCCAGCAGCTACCCAGGGGGAAACACTGAAGCTTTCTTT.